The clone carrying this TCR beta chain occurred a few times. Germline V gene lookup returns CDR1 LGHNA and CDR2 YNFKEQ. The CDR3 loop spans 19 amino acids. J was trimmed by 5 bases and V by 3 bases; bases with no gene match: 16. These data are taken from a study of blood T cells in healthy people across ages. Using a J-beta primer mix together with a sample-barcoded 5' primer, a second PCR was run for roughly 6 to 12 cycles. TCRdb used MiXCR to reprocess the 5' RACE reads, holding one entry per CDR3 protein. The sample contains hundreds of thousands of distinct CDR3 sequences, roughly three fifths of which appear only once.

Sequencing was done on a sample of blood. V usage is TRBV4-2 and J usage is TRBJ1-4, with 9 bases that match TRBD1. The receptor was derived from a man aged 40-49 years in good health. The chain's CDR3 is CASSHFQRTGEGPNEKLFF. The CDR3, as DNA: TGTGCCAGCAGCCATTTTCAGAGGACAGGGGAGGGTCCGAATGAAAAACTGTTTTTT.